Listed here are 13 T cell receptor beta chains from one sample, sequenced in a study of PD-L1 blockade in urothelial cancer. TCRdb keeps only in-frame clones here, not all; method: immunoSEQ multiplex PCR. The sample holds about 26,000 clones; approximately 86% are singletons and the top ten take approximately 31%. The source material was PBMCs, sampled around atezolizumab (anti-PD-L1) treatment. The receptors derive from a man in his 60s with urothelial cancer.

The rearrangement links TRBV14 to TRBJ2-3; 8 nucleotides match TRBD2. The length of the CDR3 is 16 residues. Per germline, CDR1 SGHDN and CDR2 FVKESK. The trim removed 3 bases at V and 0 bases at J, leaving 5 bases unmatched. The CDR3 protein is CASSQNSGVSTDTQYF. CDR3 DNA: TGTGCCAGCAGCCAGAATAGCGGGGTGAGCACAGATACGCAGTATTTT.

This chain connects TRBV5-1 to TRBJ2-5; 10 nucleotides align to TRBD1. This CDR3 region has 15 residues. Germline assignment: CDR1 SGHRS and CDR2 YFSETQ. V trimming: 4 bases; J trimming: 1 base; junction bases outside the gene matches: 4. The CDR3 loop is CASSPRTGGQETQYF. CDR3 nucleotide sequence: TGCGCCAGCAGCCCTCGGACAGGGGGCCAAGAGACCCAGTACTTC.

V and J are TRBV7-9 and TRBJ1-1, with 8 bases lining up with TRBD1. The CDR3 has 15 amino acids. Trimming took 0 bases from V and 6 from J; bases not matched to a gene: 6. CDR1 and CDR2 (germline): SEHNR, FQNEAQ (reference sequence). CDR3 DNA sequence: TGTGCCAGCAGCTTAGCGCGGGGACAGGTGTCTGAAGCTTTCTTT. This encodes CASSLARGQVSEAFF.

The rearrangement uses TRBV6-6 and TRBJ1-4, with a possible D match to TRBD1 (6 bases). Germline V lookup: CDR1 MNHNY, CDR2 SVGAGI (reference sequence). The CDR3 length is 11 residues. Here the CDR3 DNA reads TGTGGCTCACAGGGTGGTGAAAAACTGTTTTTT. This sequence encodes CGSQGGEKLFF.

V usage is TRBV4-3 and J usage is TRBJ1-2; D possibly corresponds to TRBD1 (5 bases). The CDR3 extends over 15 amino acids. V lost 0 bases and J 0 bases, leaving 8 bases between the germline ends. The germline gives CDR1 LGHNA, CDR2 YSLEER. In DNA form, the CDR3 reads TGCGCCAGCAGCCAAGATCCGGGGGCTAACTATGGCTACACCTTC. Translated, it gives CASSQDPGANYGYTF.

This chain joins TRBV30 and TRBJ1-5, with 9 bases matching TRBD1. After removal of 0 bases from V and 0 bases from J, the junction contained 6 bases not matched to a gene. Germline CDR1 is GTSNPN and CDR2 is SVGIG (reference sequence). The CDR3 runs 17 residues. In DNA, the CDR3 is TGTGCCTGGAGTGTCAGGGACAGGGAATATAGCAATCAGCCCCAGCATTTT. Protein: CAWSVRDREYSNQPQHF.

The chain uses TRBV5-1 and TRBJ1-2; tentatively, D is TRBD1 (6 bases). There are 14 residues in the CDR3. Trimming shortened V by 0 bases and J by 8 bases, and 14 bases separated the two germline ends. Per germline, CDR1 SGHRS and CDR2 YFSETQ. Written as DNA, the CDR3 is TGCGCCAGCAGCTTGGGATACAGGGAAGGCGGCTACACCTTC. It specifies CASSLGYREGGYTF.

The J gene is TRBJ2-7, the V gene TRBV19; TRBD2 matches 7 bases. Germline CDR1 reads LNHDA; CDR2 reads SQIVND (reference sequence). This CDR3 region has 15 residues. J was trimmed by 2 bases and V by 2 bases; bases with no gene match: 6. CDR3 loop: CASSITTGTTYEQYF. The CDR3 nucleotides are TGTGCCAGTAGTATAACCACCGGGACTACCTACGAGCAGTACTTC.

The CDR3 protein is CASSKAETPRSYEQYF. In nucleotides, the CDR3 is TGTGCCAGCAGCAAAGCAGAGACACCCCGCTCCTACGAGCAGTACTTC. The chain recombines TRBV21-1 with TRBJ2-7; TRBD1 is the table's D call, not checked against the DNA. TRBV21-1 is flagged as a pseudogene. This CDR3 spans 16 amino acids.

The J gene is TRBJ1-2, the V gene TRBV14; 7 positions match TRBD1. V was pared by 4 bases and J by 4 bases, with 6 bases of the junction left unmatched. Germline CDR1 SGHDN, CDR2 FVKESK. This CDR3 contains 14 residues. In DNA, the CDR3 is TGTGCCAGCAGCCCGAGACAGGGCGGCTATGGCTACACCTTC. Its protein is CASSPRQGGYGYTF.

The chain uses TRBV6-6 and TRBJ1-2; D might be TRBD1 (6 bases). Germline-derived CDR1 and CDR2 are MNHNY and SVGAGI (reference sequence). V was trimmed by 2 bases and J by 2 bases, leaving 12 bases between them. The CDR3 covers 15 residues. The CDR3 sequence is CASSYGAGANYGYTF. The CDR3 DNA reads as TGTGCCAGCAGTTACGGGGCGGGGGCCAACTATGGCTACACCTTC.

The V call is TRBV11-1, the J call TRBJ1-4, with 8 nucleotides matching TRBD1. V was clipped by 3 bases and J by 7 bases; unmatched bases: 10. CDR1 SGHAT and CDR2 FQDESV come from the germline V gene (reference sequence). The CDR3 covers 16 residues. The CDR3 here is CASSLLAGGFGEKLFF. In nucleotides, the CDR3 is TGTGCCAGCAGCTTGTTGGCAGGGGGCTTCGGTGAAAAACTGTTTTTT.

The chain carries TRBV7-3 and TRBJ2-7, with 11 nucleotides matching TRBD2. V trimming: 2 bases; J trimming: 4 bases; junction bases outside the gene matches: 4. From germline, CDR1 is SGHTA and CDR2 FQGTGA. The CDR3 extends over 15 amino acids. CDR3 DNA sequence: TGTGCCAGCAGCTTACTAGCGGGGGGTCTTTACGAGCAGTACTTC. Amino acids: CASSLLAGGLYEQYF.